The 16 T cell receptor beta chains presented below share a single source sample, sequenced in a study of shared clonotypes between healthy human individuals (dated by TCRdb to the early 2020s). The library relied on the immunoSEQ multiplex PCR assay. Not all clones reach the TCRdb copy of this immuneACCESS table, which keeps in-frame sequences only. Checked studies attribute under half of the gap to unresolved V genes and leave the rest unexplained. In all, the sample holds millions of clones, and 90% to 95% of those were seen once. Clones ranked in the top ten supply 0.13% to 0.15% of the sample. Input material: naive CD4+ T cells sorted from blood. The cell subset or site label, read with the paper, signifies: CD45RA+ positively selected. The receptors stem from a man aged 18 to 29 in good health.

This chain links TRBV19 with TRBJ1-2; TRBD1 is a possible D gene (5 bases). With 4 bases removed from V and 7 bases from J, the gap between germline ends came to 19 bases. This CDR3 spans 15 amino acids. The germline gives CDR1 LNHDA, CDR2 SQIVND (reference sequence). CDR3 DNA sequence: TGTGCCAGTAGTACGCGCGGGGCCGGTAGTCCTGGCTACACCTTC. Encoded protein: CASSTRGAGSPGYTF.

V usage is TRBV30 and J usage is TRBJ2-6; D gene unclear. This CDR3 spans 11 amino acids. Trimming took off 5 bases at V and 4 bases at J, with 3 bases between the two ends. CDR1 is GTSNPN and CDR2 is SVGIG in the germline V gene (reference sequence). CDR3 residues: CAWGGANVLTF. CDR3 DNA sequence: TGTGCCTGGGGCGGGGCCAACGTCCTGACTTTC.

The chain recombines TRBV5-1 with TRBJ2-7, with D perhaps TRBD1 or TRBD2 (5 bases each). This CDR3 has 16 residues. Germline V gene lookup returns CDR1 SGHRS and CDR2 YFSETQ. Trimming left V 3 bases short and J 0 bases short, with 16 bases between. The CDR3, as DNA: TGCGCCAGCAGCTGGACCGGGGACCTCTACTCCTACGAGCAGTACTTC. This codes for CASSWTGDLYSYEQYF.

V gene TRBV2 combines with J gene TRBJ2-3, with 15 bases identical to TRBD2. V trimming: 6 bases; J trimming: 5 bases; junction bases outside the gene matches: 9. The CDR3 extends over 17 amino acids. Germline V lookup: CDR1 SNHLY, CDR2 FYNNEI. This chain's CDR3 is CASSPGTSGRPLDTQYF. The CDR3 coding sequence is TGTGCCAGCAGCCCCGGGACTAGCGGGAGGCCTTTAGATACGCAGTATTTT.

The V and J genes are TRBV29-1 and TRBJ1-5; D is unclear. Trimming stripped 7 bases from V and 0 bases from J, with 7 bases between. CDR1 is SQVTM and CDR2 is ANQGSEA in the germline V gene. This CDR3 region has 12 residues. The CDR3: CSAQYSNQPQHF. The CDR3 bases are TGCAGCGCCCAGTATAGCAATCAGCCCCAGCATTTT.

This rearrangement joins TRBV19 to TRBJ2-1, with D perhaps TRBD2 (7 bases). With 5 bases removed from V and 0 bases from J, the gap between germline ends came to 11 bases. The V gene's germline CDR1 is LNHDA and CDR2 SQIVND (reference sequence). This CDR3 region has 15 residues. CDR3 bases: TGTGCCAGTAGTTGGGGAGGGGGCTCCTACAATGAGCAGTTCTTC. As protein: CASSWGGGSYNEQFF.

This CDR3 is CASELNTEAFF. CDR3 DNA: TGTGCCAGCGAATTGAACACTGAAGCTTTCTTT. The chain combines TRBV2 with TRBJ1-1; D gene unclear. The CDR3 loop spans 11 amino acids. Germline values: CDR1 SNHLY, CDR2 FYNNEI. Trimming pared 8 bases from V and 0 bases from J, leaving 4 bases between.

Details on this clone: This specimen includes other DNA sequences encoding the same CDR3. The chain is built from TRBV7-2 and TRBJ1-4; D gene unclear. The CDR3 contains 16 residues. Trimming left V 1 base short and J 0 bases short, with 9 bases between. The germline V gene has CDR1 SGHTA and CDR2 FQGNSA. The CDR3 nucleotides are TGTGCCAGCAGCTTAGGTCGGTCGACAACTAATGAAAAACTGTTTTTT. It translates to CASSLGRSTTNEKLFF. Variable domain in full (rest from reference TRBV7-2 and TRBJ1-4): GAGVSQSPSNKVTEKGKDVELRCDPISGHTALYWYRQSLGQGLEFLIYFQGNSAPDKSGLPSDRFSAERTGGSVSTLTIQRTQQEDSAVYLCASSLGRSTTNEKLFFGSGTQLSVL.

The chain employs TRBV7-8 and TRBJ2-5; D perhaps matches TRBD2 (6 bases). Trimming stripped 4 bases from V and 2 bases from J, with 11 bases between. CDR3 length: 14 residues. From germline, CDR1 is SGHVS and CDR2 FQNEAQ. For the CDR3, the DNA is TGTGCCAGCAGCTCCCTGGGGGGACAAGAGACCCAGTACTTC. This sequence encodes CASSSLGGQETQYF.

Comments on this clone: Other DNA sequences of this sample code for an identical CDR3. The V call is TRBV5-1, the J call TRBJ2-3, with 9 bases matching TRBD2. Per germline, CDR1 SGHRS and CDR2 YFSETQ. The CDR3 is made up of 15 amino acids. The junction had 1 base not matched to a gene; V was cut back by 2 bases and J by 0 bases. The CDR3 is CASSLLAGSTDTQYF. The CDR3 nucleotides are TGCGCCAGCAGCTTACTAGCGGGTAGCACAGATACGCAGTATTTT.

Only one count was recorded for this clone. The chain joins TRBV6-5 to TRBJ2-7; possibly TRBD1 or TRBD2 for D (5 bases each). The germline V and J ends were trimmed by 8 bases and 3 bases, with 17 bases remaining between them. Germline values: CDR1 MNHEY, CDR2 SVGAGI. The CDR3 length is 14 residues. The CDR3: CASSKLGDIYEQYF. The CDR3 bases are TGTGCCAGCTCAAAGTTGGGGGATATCTACGAGCAGTACTTC.

The table lists this clone with a count of one. The V gene is TRBV7-2, the J gene TRBJ1-4, with D maybe TRBD1 (6 bases). The germline CDR1 and CDR2 sequences are SGHTA and FQGNSA. The CDR3 is 14 residues long. Trimming cost V 4 bases and J 8 bases, with 14 bases left between them. As DNA, the CDR3 is TGTGCCAGCAGCTCTCAGGGGAAGGGCGAAAAACTGTTTTTT. Amino acid sequence: CASSSQGKGEKLFF. The full variable domain, rest sourced from reference TRBV7-2 and TRBJ1-4, is GAGVSQSPSNKVTEKGKDVELRCDPISGHTALYWYRQSLGQGLEFLIYFQGNSAPDKSGLPSDRFSAERTGGSVSTLTIQRTQQEDSAVYLCASSSQGKGEKLFFGSGTQLSVL.

This clone appeared once. The chain employs TRBV18 and TRBJ2-5, with D perhaps matching TRBD2 (6 bases). Trimming left V 4 bases short and J 5 bases short, with 17 bases between. CDR3 size: 15 residues. Germline V CDR1 and CDR2: KGHSH, LQKENI. CDR3 DNA sequence: TGTGCCAGCTCACAGGCTATAGGGCTAGCGGAGACCCAGTACTTC. Its translation: CASSQAIGLAETQYF.

In its sample, this clone was seen once. This chain links TRBV7-8 with TRBJ2-1; D gene uncertain. V lost 3 bases, J lost 5 bases, and 8 bases lay in between. The CDR3 sequence is 13 residues long. Germline CDR1 reads SGHVS; CDR2 reads FQNEAQ. The chain's CDR3 is CASSFWTNNEQFF. The CDR3 region has the DNA TGTGCCAGCAGCTTTTGGACCAACAATGAGCAGTTCTTC.

The chain uses TRBV30 and TRBJ1-6, with D uncertain. The CDR3 is made up of 13 amino acids. The germline V gene has CDR1 GTSNPN and CDR2 SVGIG (reference sequence). V was pared by 4 bases and J by 4 bases, with 8 bases between. DNA of the CDR3: TGTGCCTGGAATAGAGGATATAATTCACCCCTCCACTTT. Residues: CAWNRGYNSPLHF.

This chain connects TRBV4-1 to TRBJ1-6; 10 bases are a match to TRBD1. The trim removed 1 base at V and 12 bases at J, leaving 3 bases unmatched. This CDR3 has 14 amino acids. Germline assignment: CDR1 MGHRA and CDR2 YSYEKL. CDR3 DNA sequence: TGCGCCAGCAGCCAAGTAGGGACAGGGGTACCCCTCCACTTT. The encoded protein is CASSQVGTGVPLHF.